Below are 26 T cell receptor beta chains sequenced from a single sample in a study of blood T cell repertoires in COVID-19. Produced via immunoSEQ multiplex PCR; TCRdb's table is partial and in-frame only. The data show under 200,000 clones, with about 86% seen just once and 11% held by the top ten. The sequenced sample consisted of peripheral blood. These receptors were taken from a man between 65 and 85 years old with active or convalescent COVID-19.

Written as DNA, the CDR3 is TGTGCCAGCACCGACGGTTTGCGGGGGGGTTCCTACAATGAGCAGTTCTTC. Amino acid sequence: CASTDGLRGGSYNEQFF. V and J are TRBV7-2 and TRBJ2-1; 9 positions match TRBD2. Trimming cost V 7 bases and J 1 base; bases outside gene matches: 11. CDR1 and CDR2 (germline): SGHTA, FQGNSA. The CDR3 is 17 amino acids. The full variable domain, its missing parts supplied by reference TRBV7-2 and TRBJ2-1, is GAGVSQSPSNKVTEKGKDVELRCDPISGHTALYWYRQSLGQGLEFLIYFQGNSAPDKSGLPSDRFSAERTGGSVSTLTIQRTQQEDSAVYLCASTDGLRGGSYNEQFFGPGTRLTVL.

The V and J genes are TRBV28 and TRBJ2-1; tentative D call: TRBD2 (6 bases). CDR1 is MDHEN and CDR2 is SYDVKM in the germline V gene. The ends were cut back, 2 bases at V and 4 bases at J, with 12 bases in the middle. This CDR3 spans 15 amino acids. The CDR3 region has the DNA TGTGCCAGCAGTTTAAGAGCGGGCTCTTACAATGAGCAGTTCTTC. Its protein product is CASSLRAGSYNEQFF.

This sequence joins TRBV5-4 and TRBJ2-2; D is uncertain. This CDR3 is 15 amino acids long. V dropped 4 bases and J dropped 1 base, with 11 bases sitting between them. The germline gives CDR1 SGHNT, CDR2 YYREEE (reference sequence). CDR3 in DNA: TGTGCCAGCAGCCTTGACTCCTTGAACACCGGGGAGCTGTTTTTT. Protein sequence: CASSLDSLNTGELFF. The whole variable domain, filled in from reference TRBV5-4 and TRBJ2-2, reads ETGVTQSPTHLIKTRGQQVTLRCSSQSGHNTVSWYQQALGQGPQFIFQYYREEENGRGNFPPRFSGLQFPNYSSELNVNALELDDSALYLCASSLDSLNTGELFFGEGSRLTVL.

This chain joins TRBV10-2 and TRBJ2-1, with TRBD1 identical over 8 bases. Per germline, CDR1 WSHSY and CDR2 SAAADI. Unmatched junction bases numbered 11, after V lost 3 bases and J lost 7 bases. The CDR3 has 16 amino acids. CDR3 amino acids: CASSDRGRENGNEQFF. The CDR3 bases are TGCGCCAGCAGTGACAGGGGGCGTGAGAATGGGAATGAGCAGTTCTTC.

This chain links TRBV3-1 (or the pseudogene TRBV3-2) with TRBJ1-1, with 7 positions matching TRBD1. There are 14 residues in the CDR3. Germline V gene sequence: CDR1 LGHDT, CDR2 YNNKEL (reference sequence). The ends lost 2 bases at V and 5 bases at J; junction bases unmatched: 5. CDR3 bases: TGTGCCAGCAGCCAACCCTCAGGGGGTACTGAAGCTTTCTTT. Residues: CASSQPSGGTEAFF.

This chain uses TRBV27 with TRBJ1-2, with 7 bases matching TRBD1. Looked up from germline, CDR1 is MNHEY and CDR2 is SMNVEV (reference sequence). V lost 5 bases to trimming and J lost 7 bases; unmatched junction nucleotides: 13. This CDR3 comprises 15 residues. CDR3 in amino acids: CASSPRDRGLAGYTF. The CDR3, as DNA: TGTGCCAGCAGTCCTCGGGACAGAGGACTGGCTGGCTACACCTTC.

This clone was observed once. The rearrangement joins TRBV6-5 to TRBJ1-5; a possible D gene is TRBD1 (5 bases). V shed 7 bases and J shed 3 bases, with 10 bases lying between them. The germline CDR1 and CDR2 sequences are MNHEY and SVGAGI. This CDR3 contains 13 residues. CDR3 nucleotide sequence: TGTGCCAGCACAGGGTCTTACAATCAGCCCCAGCATTTT. Amino acids: CASTGSYNQPQHF.

V gene TRBV6-5 combines with J gene TRBJ1-5, with 7 bases that match TRBD1. The CDR3 covers 13 residues. The trim removed 6 bases at V and 5 bases at J, leaving 4 bases unmatched. Germline V gene sequence: CDR1 MNHEY, CDR2 SVGAGI. This chain's CDR3 is CASSTGDDQPQHF. In nucleotides, the CDR3 is TGTGCCAGCAGCACAGGGGACGATCAGCCCCAGCATTTT.

The V call is TRBV5-1, the J call TRBJ2-5; 8 bases line up with TRBD1. The CDR3 is made up of 14 amino acids. The V gene's germline CDR1 is SGHRS and CDR2 YFSETQ. Losses at the gene ends were 3 bases for V and 2 bases for J; bases not matched to a gene: 3. Here the CDR3 reads CASSSYRGQETQYF. The CDR3 DNA sequence: TGCGCCAGCAGCTCCTACAGGGGGCAAGAGACCCAGTACTTC.

The J gene is TRBJ2-1, the V gene TRBV24-1; D perhaps matches TRBD2 (6 bases). Trimming removed 0 bases from V and 4 bases from J, with 18 bases in between. This CDR3 contains 18 residues. Germline CDR1 KGHDR, CDR2 SFDVKD. The CDR3 DNA sequence: TGTGCCACCAGTGATTTGCACGGTGGAGGGACCTCATACAATGAGCAGTTCTTC. This gives the protein CATSDLHGGGTSYNEQFF.

This clone came up once. The chain joins TRBV6-2 or TRBV6-3 to TRBJ2-2; D might be TRBD1 (6 bases). CDR3 length equals 16 residues. The V and J ends lost 0 bases and 6 bases respectively, with 14 bases between them. Germline CDR1 reads MNHEY; CDR2 reads SVGEGT. CDR3 nucleotide sequence: TGTGCCAGCAGTTACTCGCCTCGACAGGTTTCCGGGGAGCTGTTTTTT. Protein: CASSYSPRQVSGELFF.

In nucleotides, the CDR3 is TGTGCCAGCAGCCCAGACAGGGTGGGAGAGACCCAGTACTTC. This gives the protein CASSPDRVGETQYF. This sequence joins TRBV7-2 and TRBJ2-5; the match to TRBD1 covers 7 bases. CDR1 and CDR2 from the germline V gene are SGHTA and FQGNSA. The CDR3 is 14 residues long. V shed 5 bases and J 4 bases; nucleotides not matched to a gene: 7.

V is TRBV7-2 and J is TRBJ2-7, with TRBD2 matching 15 bases. The CDR3 totals 14 residues. CDR1 is SGHTA, CDR2 FQGNSA, per germline. Trimming removed 4 bases from V and 6 bases from J; junction bases left unmatched: 1. DNA of the CDR3: TGTGCCAGCAGCTCGGGACTAGCGGGGGGCGAGCAGTACTTC. It encodes CASSSGLAGGEQYF.

The J gene is TRBJ2-7, the V gene TRBV28; D unresolved. The V end lost 5 bases, the J end lost 3 bases, and 14 bases lay between the germline ends. The CDR3 is 14 amino acids. From germline, CDR1 is MDHEN and CDR2 SYDVKM. CDR3 DNA sequence: TGTGCCAGCAGTCCCCCACATTACGACTACGAGCAGTACTTC. Encoded protein: CASSPPHYDYEQYF. The variable domain in full, with the rest retrieved from reference TRBV28 and TRBJ2-7, is DVKVTQSSRYLVKRTGEKVFLECVQDMDHENMFWYRQDPGLGLRLIYFSYDVKMKEKGDIPEGYSVSREKKERFSLILESASTNQTSMYLCASSPPHYDYEQYFGPGTRLTVT.

This clone was seen just once. The CDR3 region has the DNA TGTGCCAGCAGTTTAGGCGGGGAGGGACAAGACGAGCAGTACTTC. Translation gives CASSLGGEGQDEQYF. V is TRBV28 and J is TRBJ2-7; possible D gene TRBD2, 7 bases. Trimming removed 2 bases at V and 5 bases at J, with 16 bases between. The CDR3 has 15 residues. Germline lookup yields CDR1 MDHEN and CDR2 SYDVKM.

The rearrangement uses TRBV13 and TRBJ2-1, with 8 nucleotides matching TRBD2. Per the germline V gene, CDR1 is PRHDT and CDR2 is FYEKMQ (reference sequence). This CDR3 spans 14 amino acids. The trim removed 3 bases at V and 7 bases at J, leaving 5 bases unmatched. Here the CDR3 DNA reads TGTGCCAGCAGCTTCAGGACTAGCTGGAATGAGCAGTTCTTC. This translates into CASSFRTSWNEQFF.

The CDR3, as DNA: TGTGCCAGCAGCCTTAGGACTAGCGGGAGGTTGGAGACCCAGTACTTC. Translation gives CASSLRTSGRLETQYF. The genes are TRBV7-2 and TRBJ2-5, with 14 bases matching TRBD2. In germline, CDR1 is SGHTA, CDR2 FQGNSA. With 5 bases clipped from V and 5 bases from J, the junction kept 7 bases outside the gene matches. The CDR3 extends over 16 amino acids.

The chain employs TRBV7-8 and TRBJ2-7; 8 nucleotides align to TRBD1. Germline values: CDR1 SGHVS, CDR2 FQNEAQ. CDR3 length equals 16 residues. V lost 10 bases to trimming and J lost 2 bases; unmatched junction nucleotides: 16. The CDR3 protein is CATSLPAGQAAYEQYF. CDR3 sequence (DNA): TGTGCCACATCGTTACCCGCGGGACAGGCGGCCTACGAGCAGTACTTC.

The rearrangement links TRBV9 to TRBJ2-1; 7 bases match TRBD2. Per germline, CDR1 SGDLS and CDR2 YYNGEE. V gave up 0 bases and J gave up 3 bases; unmatched junction bases: 6. CDR3 length: 16 amino acids. DNA of the CDR3: TGTGCCAGCAGCGTAGGCCAGGGCGGGAGCTACAATGAGCAGTTCTTC. Its translation is CASSVGQGGSYNEQFF.

In this sample, this clone turned up a few times. In DNA form, the CDR3 reads TGTGCCAGCAGCACCGTGGGAGGAAACACTGAAGCTTTCTTT. It codes for CASSTVGGNTEAFF. The genes are TRBV9 and TRBJ1-1, with unresolved D. Trimming left V 4 bases short and J 2 bases short, with 12 bases between. CDR1 is SGDLS, CDR2 YYNGEE, per germline. The CDR3 contains 14 residues.

The chain combines TRBV21-1 with TRBJ2-3; the table calls TRBD2, which could not be checked here. TRBV21-1 is listed as a pseudogene. This CDR3 spans 16 amino acids. The CDR3, as DNA: TGTGCCAGCAGCAAAGGCTCTCTGAGGGGCACAGATACGCAGTATTTT. Protein product: CASSKGSLRGTDTQYF.

The chain uses TRBV7-8 and TRBJ2-1; TRBD2 agrees at 7 bases. CDR1 and CDR2 from the germline V gene are SGHVS and FQNEAQ. This CDR3 is 18 amino acids long. Unmatched junction bases numbered 14, after V lost 5 bases and J lost 1 base. The CDR3 bases are TGTGCCAGCAGCCCAGTGGGGAGGGACGGTTCGTCCTACAATGAGCAGTTCTTC. This sequence encodes CASSPVGRDGSSYNEQFF.

This rearrangement joins TRBV30 to TRBJ1-5, with D maybe TRBD1 (6 bases). Germline V gene lookup returns CDR1 GTSNPN and CDR2 SVGIG (reference sequence). The CDR3 covers 14 residues. Trimming took off 2 bases at V and 7 bases at J, with 15 bases between the two ends. The CDR3: CAWSMAGGGQPQHF. As DNA, the CDR3 is TGTGCCTGGAGTATGGCGGGGGGCGGACAGCCCCAGCATTTT.

The chain uses TRBV29-1 and TRBJ1-1; 7 nucleotides align to TRBD1. This CDR3 region has 13 residues. V dropped 3 bases and J dropped 3; count of bases not matched to a gene: 4. Germline loops: CDR1 SQVTM, CDR2 ANQGSEA. This CDR3 reads CSVEIDRDTEAFF. The CDR3 DNA is TGCAGCGTTGAGATCGACAGGGACACTGAAGCTTTCTTT.

The chain is built from TRBV5-1 and TRBJ2-1; D is possibly TRBD2 (6 bases). CDR3 length: 14 residues. Per germline, CDR1 SGHRS and CDR2 YFSETQ. V lost 0 bases and J lost 3, with 7 bases in between. The CDR3 region is CASSLGGDYNEQFF. CDR3 coding DNA: TGCGCCAGCAGCTTGGGCGGGGACTACAATGAGCAGTTCTTC.

This sequence joins TRBV5-4 and TRBJ1-2; D is perhaps TRBD1 (6 bases). The V end was cut by 3 bases, the J end by 6 bases, with 6 bases between. There are 11 residues in the CDR3. Germline loops: CDR1 SGHNT, CDR2 YYREEE (reference sequence). The CDR3 nucleotides are TGTGCCAGCAGCTACAGGGATGGCTACACCTTC. This sequence encodes CASSYRDGYTF.